Listed here are 3 T cell receptor beta chains from one sample, sequenced in a study of low-dose radiotherapy and immunotherapy resistance in tumors. Sample time point: before trial treatment. cDNA synthesis used a TRAV/TRBV-specific primer set for both chains. Using a constant-region primer together with a V-primer adapter, TCRs were subjected to about 18 PCR cycles of amplification. TCRdb independently ran MiXCR on the reads; one entry per CDR3 protein. The sample contains around 99,000 distinct CDR3 sequences, just under 9.5% of which appear only once. The sample consisted of PBMCs, taken before treatment. The receptor set was obtained from a male donor with prostate cancer.

This clonotype occurred many times. The rearrangement joins TRBV6-2 or TRBV6-3 to TRBJ1-4; 8 bases are a match to TRBD1. Trimming removed 7 bases from V and 4 bases from J; junction bases left unmatched: 5. This CDR3 spans 14 amino acids. Germline V lookup: CDR1 MNHEY, CDR2 SVGEGT. CDR3 loop: CASNADRGNEKLFF. CDR3 nucleotides: TGTGCCAGCAATGCTGACAGGGGTAATGAAAAACTGTTTTTT.

This clonotype occurred many times. The chain carries TRBV14 and TRBJ2-1; D gene ambiguous. V lost 4 bases, J lost 9 bases, and 10 bases lay in between. The CDR3 length is 12 residues. Germline values: CDR1 SGHDN, CDR2 FVKESK. CDR3 protein: CASSRAYGEQFF. CDR3 DNA: TGTGCCAGCAGCCGGGCTTACGGTGAGCAGTTCTTC.

The J gene is TRBJ2-7, the V gene TRBV5-1, with TRBD1 as a possible D gene (6 bases). This CDR3 spans 15 amino acids. Per germline, CDR1 SGHRS and CDR2 YFSETQ. V was trimmed by 3 bases and J by 0 bases, leaving 13 bases between them. The CDR3 sequence: CASSSGAGSSYEQYF. DNA of the CDR3: TGCGCCAGCAGCTCAGGGGCAGGCAGCTCCTACGAGCAGTACTTC.